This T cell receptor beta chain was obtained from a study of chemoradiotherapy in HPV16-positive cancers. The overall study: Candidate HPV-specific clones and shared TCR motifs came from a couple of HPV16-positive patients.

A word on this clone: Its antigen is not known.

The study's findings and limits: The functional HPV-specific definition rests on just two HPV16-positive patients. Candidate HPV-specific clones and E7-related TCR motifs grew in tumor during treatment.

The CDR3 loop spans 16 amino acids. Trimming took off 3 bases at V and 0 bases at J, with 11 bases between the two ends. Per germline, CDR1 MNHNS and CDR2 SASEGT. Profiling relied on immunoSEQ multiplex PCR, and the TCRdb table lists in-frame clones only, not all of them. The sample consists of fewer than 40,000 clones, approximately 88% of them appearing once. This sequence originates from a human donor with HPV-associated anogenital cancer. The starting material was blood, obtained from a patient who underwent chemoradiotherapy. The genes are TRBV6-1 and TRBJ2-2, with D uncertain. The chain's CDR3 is CASSDDTTPNTGELFF. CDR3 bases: TGTGCCAGCAGTGATGACACCACCCCGAACACCGGGGAGCTGTTTTTT.